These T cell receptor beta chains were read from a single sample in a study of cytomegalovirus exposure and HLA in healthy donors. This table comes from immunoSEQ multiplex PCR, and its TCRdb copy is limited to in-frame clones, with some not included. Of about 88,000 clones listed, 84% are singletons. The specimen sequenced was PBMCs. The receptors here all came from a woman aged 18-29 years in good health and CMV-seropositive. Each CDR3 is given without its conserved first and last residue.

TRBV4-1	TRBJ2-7	ASSLGLAGAREHEQY
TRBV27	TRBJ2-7	ASSFSGYEQY
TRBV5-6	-	ASSPLRFYSYEQY
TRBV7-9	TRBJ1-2	ASSLGARGGVGGYT
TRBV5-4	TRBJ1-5	APREFHQPQH
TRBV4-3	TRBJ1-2	ASSRTRANYGYT
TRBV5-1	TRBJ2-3	ASRSGGATDTQY
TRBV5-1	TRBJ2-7	ASSLAGGTAPSAQY
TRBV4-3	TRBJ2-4	ASSPWTGRGENIQY
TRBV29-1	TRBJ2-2	AGGNTGELF
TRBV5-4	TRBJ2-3	ASSFRGRTETDTQY
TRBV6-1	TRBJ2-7	ASSARDSLSYEQY
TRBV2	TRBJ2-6	ASSEWGAGSGANVLT
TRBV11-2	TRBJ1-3	ASSLGQGHGNTIY
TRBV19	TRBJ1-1	ASASRGSDTEAF
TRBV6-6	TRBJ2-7	ASNGQGLDRDEQY
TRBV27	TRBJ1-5	ASSLSGVQPQH
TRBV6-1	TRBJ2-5	ASSEMGLVQETQY
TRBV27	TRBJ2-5	ASSASGTQY
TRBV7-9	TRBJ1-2	ASSLDEVYGYT
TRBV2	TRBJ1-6	ASRLGQGANSPLH
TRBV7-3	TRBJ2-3	ASSPRRDTDTQY
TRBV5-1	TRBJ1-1	ASSSGDQDRGPEAF
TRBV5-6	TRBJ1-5	ASSLWGGSYNQPQH
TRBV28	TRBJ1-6	ASNPITGTGDSPLH
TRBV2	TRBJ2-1	ASGGPQGGRDEQF
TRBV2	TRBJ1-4	ASSEWGDNEKLF
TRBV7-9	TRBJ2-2	ASSLDVSSGASNTGELF
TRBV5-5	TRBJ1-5	ASSLQGQDQH
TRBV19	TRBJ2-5	ASSSPTSGETQY
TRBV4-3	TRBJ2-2	ASSLLRWGGTNTGELF
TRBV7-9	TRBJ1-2	ASSRSGQEPNYGYT
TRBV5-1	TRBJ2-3	ASSPQTGFTDTQY
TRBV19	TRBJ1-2	ASLPGGAFYGYT
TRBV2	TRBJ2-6	ASNLDRESGANVLT
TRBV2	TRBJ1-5	ASRAHSNQPQH
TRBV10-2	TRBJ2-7	ASSESNPSGGQEQY
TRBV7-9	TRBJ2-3	ASSWTSGDTQY
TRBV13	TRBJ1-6	ASSLRQGGVYNSPLH
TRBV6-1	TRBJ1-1	ASYGTANAEAF
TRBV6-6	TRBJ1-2	ASSYGEGDDYGYT
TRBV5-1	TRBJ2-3	ASSPPLEGRTDTQY